Each of the 21 T cell receptor beta chains below was sequenced from the same sample in a study of molecular identifiers for immune sequencing clone quantification. TCRdb redid the calling of the PCR reads with MiXCR, one entry per CDR3 protein. Counted here are approximately 500,000 distinct CDR3 sequences, over 20% occurring once; the ten biggest clones make up 0.7% to 1%. The material sequenced was naive CD8+ T cells from blood, with Jurkat cell RNA spiked in. Noted subset: FACS-sorted CD8+CD4-CCR7+CD45RA+ naive T cells. These receptors came from a human donor in good health. Some libraries in this study had Jurkat cell RNA spiked in.

There are many counts of this clonotype. The chain has TRBV20-1 and TRBJ1-3, with D perhaps matching TRBD1 (6 bases). The CDR3 has 13 residues. The V and J ends lost 3 bases and 9 bases respectively, with 15 bases between them. Germline V gives CDR1 DFQATT, CDR2 SNEGSKA (reference sequence). In DNA form, the CDR3 reads TGCAGTGCTAGGGACGGTCTAGGGGGCACCATATATTTT. It is translated as CSARDGLGGTIYF.

This clonotype was detected a few times. The rearrangement joins TRBV6-5 to TRBJ2-7; 8 positions agree with TRBD2. The V gene's germline CDR1 is MNHEY and CDR2 SVGAGI. Trimming took 2 bases from V and 2 from J; bases not matched to a gene: 8. The CDR3 has 16 residues. The chain's CDR3 is CASSYAGTRFPYEQYF. In DNA form, the CDR3 reads TGTGCCAGCAGTTACGCCGGGACTAGATTCCCCTACGAGCAGTACTTC.

This clonotype was counted many times. V gene TRBV30 combines with J gene TRBJ1-5, with unresolved D. Per the germline V gene, CDR1 is GTSNPN and CDR2 is SVGIG (reference sequence). This CDR3 spans 10 amino acids. Trimming removed 6 bases at V and 5 bases at J, with 5 bases between. CDR3 protein: CACGDQPQHF. The CDR3 region has the DNA TGTGCCTGTGGAGATCAGCCCCAGCATTTT. Combining the CDR3 with reference TRBV30 and TRBJ1-5 gives the whole variable domain SQTIHQWPATLVQPVGSPLSLECTVEGTSNPNLYWYRQAAGRGLQLLFYSVGIGQISSEVPQNLSASRPQDRQFILSSKKLLLSDSGFYLCACGDQPQHFGDGTRLSIL.

This clonotype has only a few counts. CDR3 coding DNA: TGTGTTTCAGAGGGGGCGAACACCGGGGAGCTGTTTTTT. Translating gives CVSEGANTGELFF. The rearrangement uses TRBV19 and TRBJ2-2; D possibly corresponds to TRBD1 (6 bases). The CDR3 runs to 13 residues. The germline V gene encodes CDR1 LNHDA and CDR2 SQIVND (reference sequence).

This clonotype was counted between two and nine times. The chain couples TRBV27 to TRBJ2-7, with 10 bases aligning to TRBD2. V lost 5 bases, J lost 4 bases, and 5 bases stayed unmatched. CDR3 length: 14 residues. Germline V gene sequence: CDR1 MNHEY, CDR2 SMNVEV (reference sequence). The CDR3 sequence is CASSPWTSGYEQYF. CDR3 bases: TGTGCCAGCAGTCCATGGACTAGCGGTTACGAGCAGTACTTC.

This clonotype was found many times. The J gene is TRBJ1-1, the V gene TRBV23-1, with D unresolved. TRBV23-1 is classed as an ORF, of uncertain function. The CDR3 totals 12 residues. Deletions cut 3 bases from V and 7 bases from J, with 9 bases between. CDR3 amino acids: CASSQSTNEAFF. The CDR3 DNA follows: TGCGCCAGCAGTCAGTCGACCAATGAAGCTTTCTTT.

Worth noting for this clonotype: Given a much more abundant clone one base away, this may be a read error. The chain uses TRBV11-2 and TRBJ2-7; D is possibly TRBD2 (5 bases). CDR3 length equals 13 residues. Germline CDR1 and CDR2: SGHAT and FQNNGV. The V end was cut by 5 bases, the J end by 0 bases, with 8 bases between. The CDR3 sequence is CASSPDFSYEQYF. The CDR3 nucleotides are TGTGCCAGCAGCCCGGACTTCTCCTACGAGCAGTACTTC.

V is TRBV7-6 and J is TRBJ1-5, with D hard to call. Germline CDR1 reads SGHVS; CDR2 reads FNYEAQ. The V end lost 5 bases, the J end lost 4 bases, and 21 bases lay between the germline ends. The CDR3 covers 17 residues. The CDR3 DNA sequence: TGTGCCAGCAGCCAGTCTCCGGGTCCCCTAAATAATCAGCCCCAGCATTTT. Translation gives CASSQSPGPLNNQPQHF.

Ten or more counts support this clonotype. The V gene is TRBV12-3 or TRBV12-4, the J gene TRBJ2-6; D call uncertain. CDR3 size: 17 residues. Trimming shortened V by 5 bases and J by 0 bases, and 14 bases separated the two germline ends. The CDR3 here is CASSDIFSSSGANVLTF. The CDR3 DNA sequence: TGTGCCAGCAGTGACATATTTTCTTCCTCTGGGGCCAACGTCCTGACTTTC.

Many counts were recorded for this clonotype. The V gene is TRBV20-1, the J gene TRBJ2-3; TRBD2 matches 8 bases. The germline V gene encodes CDR1 DFQATT and CDR2 SNEGSKA (reference sequence). The V and J ends lost 3 bases and 5 bases, in that order; junction bases with no gene match: 13. The CDR3 covers 16 residues. CDR3 amino acids: CSASRFSAGVLDTQYF. Here the CDR3 DNA reads TGCAGTGCTAGCCGCTTCTCAGCGGGGGTCCTAGATACGCAGTATTTT.

This clonotype has just a few counts. This sequence joins TRBV28 and TRBJ2-3; 7 nucleotides align to TRBD2. The CDR3 contains 16 residues. CDR1 MDHEN and CDR2 SYDVKM come from the germline V gene. With 2 bases clipped from V and 5 bases from J, the junction kept 10 bases outside the gene matches. The CDR3 bases are TGTGCCAGCAGTTTAAGGGCTAGCGGCGGTAAAGATACGCAGTATTTT. It is translated as CASSLRASGGKDTQYF. Complete variable domain (other parts from reference TRBV28 and TRBJ2-3): DVKVTQSSRYLVKRTGEKVFLECVQDMDHENMFWYRQDPGLGLRLIYFSYDVKMKEKGDIPEGYSVSREKKERFSLILESASTNQTSMYLCASSLRASGGKDTQYFGPGTRLTVL.

This clonotype was seen repeatedly, ten times or more. The V gene is TRBV29-1, the J gene TRBJ1-1; 7 bases fit TRBD1. CDR1 and CDR2 from the germline V gene are SQVTM and ANQGSEA. V lost 4 bases and J lost 7; bases outside the gene matches: 18. CDR3 size: 16 residues. CDR3 residues: CSVVDRARWSGFEAFF. CDR3 DNA: TGCAGCGTTGTTGACAGGGCGCGGTGGTCTGGGTTTGAAGCTTTCTTT.

A single count supports this clonotype. The V call is TRBV27, the J call TRBJ2-1; 9 bases map to TRBD2. The CDR3 sequence is 15 residues long. Germline V gene lookup returns CDR1 MNHEY and CDR2 SMNVEV (reference sequence). V shed 5 bases and J 2 bases; nucleotides not matched to a gene: 4. The CDR3 loop reads CASSPRGGPYNEQFF. CDR3 sequence (DNA): TGTGCCAGCAGTCCGCGGGGGGGTCCCTACAATGAGCAGTTCTTC.

This chain uses TRBV9 with TRBJ2-7; tentative D call: TRBD2 (5 bases). The germline gives CDR1 SGDLS, CDR2 YYNGEE. The CDR3 runs 14 residues. V lost 4 bases and J lost 3, with 14 bases in between. The CDR3 loop reads CASSPEGNFYEQYF. In DNA form, the CDR3 reads TGTGCCAGCAGCCCAGAGGGTAACTTCTACGAGCAGTACTTC.

J is TRBJ2-2 and V is TRBV7-9, with 7 bases aligning to TRBD1. V trimming: 1 base; J trimming: 3 bases; junction bases outside the gene matches: 2. The CDR3 contains 15 residues. CDR1 is SEHNR and CDR2 is FQNEAQ in the germline V gene (reference sequence). DNA of the CDR3: TGTGCCAGCAGCTTAGGACAGGGATACACCGGGGAGCTGTTTTTT. As protein: CASSLGQGYTGELFF.

There are a few counts of this clonotype. The rearrangement joins TRBV29-1 to TRBJ2-7; 7 nucleotides align to TRBD1. V lost 6 bases to trimming and J lost 3 bases; unmatched junction nucleotides: 5. CDR1 and CDR2 from the germline V gene are SQVTM and ANQGSEA. The CDR3 has 12 amino acids. The chain's CDR3 is CSVDTGDYEQYF. The CDR3 DNA is TGCAGCGTGGATACAGGGGACTACGAGCAGTACTTC.

With regard to this clonotype: Being one base from a much bigger clone, this may be a read error. The chain carries TRBV6-5 and TRBJ2-3; weak D call: TRBD2 (5 bases). The V gene's germline CDR1 is MNHEY and CDR2 SVGAGI. The ends were cut back, 5 bases at V and 4 bases at J, with 13 bases in the middle. The CDR3 contains 14 residues. CDR3 sequence reads: CASSRTSSPDTQYF. For the CDR3, the DNA is TGTGCCAGCAGTCGGACCTCTAGCCCAGATACGCAGTATTTT.

To note about this clonotype: One junction end disagrees with the germline gene, perhaps due to a read error. The chain is built from TRBV5-5 and TRBJ2-7; D assignment may be TRBD1 or TRBD2 (5 bases each). The CDR3 contains 15 residues. The germline V gene encodes CDR1 SGHKS and CDR2 YYEKEE (reference sequence). The CDR3 DNA is TGTGCCAGCAGCTCCCAGGGCAGTAGCGCCTACGAGCAGTATTTC. Encoded protein: CASSSQGSSAYEQYF.

The chain is built from TRBV20-1 and TRBJ2-1; TRBD2 aligns across 15 bases. Trimming took 3 bases from V and 7 from J; bases not matched to a gene: 7. This CDR3 has 16 residues. Germline V CDR1 and CDR2: DFQATT, SNEGSKA (reference sequence). CDR3 in amino acids: CSASPYGLAGGNEQFF. The DNA of the CDR3 is TGCAGTGCTAGTCCTTATGGACTAGCGGGGGGGAATGAGCAGTTCTTC.

This chain joins TRBV4-3 and TRBJ1-1, with no clear D. Germline lookup yields CDR1 LGHNA and CDR2 YSLEER. Trimming cost V 8 bases and J 4 bases, with 17 bases left between them. The CDR3 runs 14 residues. The CDR3 reads CASSSMAGGTEAFF. As DNA, the CDR3 is TGCGCCAGCTCTTCTATGGCAGGAGGCACTGAAGCTTTCTTT.

This clonotype was recorded at least ten times. CDR3 nucleotides: TGTGCCAGCAGTTACCCCGACAGAATAAACAATCAGCCCCAGCATTTT. It translates to CASSYPDRINNQPQHF. The V and J genes are TRBV6-2 or TRBV6-3 and TRBJ1-5, with D perhaps TRBD1 (5 bases). Per germline, CDR1 MNHEY and CDR2 SVGEGT. The CDR3 loop spans 16 amino acids. V lost 2 bases and J 3 bases, leaving 14 bases between the germline ends.